This TCR beta chain was captured by sequencing in a study of response to subunit inactivated influenza vaccine. TCRdb used MiXCR to reprocess the RT-PCR reads, holding one entry per CDR3 protein. Of roughly 550,000 distinct CDR3 sequences listed, roughly a quarter are singletons. These data are also associated with another study on T cells expressing NK-cell markers. From that study: The TCR beta cDNA came from 5'RACE template switching with UMIs. One of the eight sequenced donors was seronegative, whereas the other seven were HCMV-seropositive.

Sequenced material: CD4+ T cells sorted from PBMCs, taken roughly 12 days after vaccination. The sequence came from a man between 50 and 59 years old who received an inactivated influenza vaccine.

The DNA of the CDR3 is TGTGCCAGCAGCGGGGGGACAGGGGATTCACCCCTCCACTTT. Its translation is CASSGGTGDSPLHF. V and J are TRBV12-3 or TRBV12-4 and TRBJ1-6; 10 nucleotides line up with TRBD1. V gave up 6 bases and J gave up 8 bases; unmatched junction bases: 4. This CDR3 is built from 14 residues.